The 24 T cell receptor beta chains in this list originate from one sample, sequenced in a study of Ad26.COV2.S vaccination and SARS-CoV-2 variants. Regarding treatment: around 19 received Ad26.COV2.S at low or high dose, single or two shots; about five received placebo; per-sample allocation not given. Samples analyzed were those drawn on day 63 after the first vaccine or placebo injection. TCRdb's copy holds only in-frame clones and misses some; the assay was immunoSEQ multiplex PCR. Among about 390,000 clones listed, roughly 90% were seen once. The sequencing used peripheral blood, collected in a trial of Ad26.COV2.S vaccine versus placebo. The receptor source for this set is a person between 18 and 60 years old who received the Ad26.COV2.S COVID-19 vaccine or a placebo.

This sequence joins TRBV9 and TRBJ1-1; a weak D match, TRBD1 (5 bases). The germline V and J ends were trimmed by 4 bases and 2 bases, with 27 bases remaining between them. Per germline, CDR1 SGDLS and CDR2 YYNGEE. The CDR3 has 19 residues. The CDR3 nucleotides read TGTGCCAGCAGCCGTAGGGGCGGGACCTTCCCTACTATAAACACTGAAGCTTTCTTT. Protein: CASSRRGGTFPTINTEAFF.

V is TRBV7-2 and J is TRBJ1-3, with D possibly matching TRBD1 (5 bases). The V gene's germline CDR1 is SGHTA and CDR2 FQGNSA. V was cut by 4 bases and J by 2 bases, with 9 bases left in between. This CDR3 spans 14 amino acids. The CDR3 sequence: CASSSGGAGNTIYF. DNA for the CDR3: TGTGCCAGCAGCTCGGGGGGAGCTGGAAACACCATATATTTT.

DNA for the CDR3: TGTGCCAGCAGACCGCCGGTTAGACAGGCTAGGTATGGCTACACCTTC. Protein product: CASRPPVRQARYGYTF. V gene TRBV2 combines with J gene TRBJ1-2; D is possibly TRBD1 (6 bases). The germline CDR1 and CDR2 sequences are SNHLY and FYNNEI. V shed 6 bases and J shed 5 bases, with 22 bases lying between them. The CDR3 is 16 residues long.

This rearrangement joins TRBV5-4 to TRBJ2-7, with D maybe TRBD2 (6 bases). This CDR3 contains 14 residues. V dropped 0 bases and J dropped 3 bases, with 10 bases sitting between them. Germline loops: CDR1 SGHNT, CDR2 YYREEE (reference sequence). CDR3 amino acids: CASSLDGSGYEQYF. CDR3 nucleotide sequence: TGTGCCAGCAGCTTGGATGGTAGCGGCTACGAGCAGTACTTC.

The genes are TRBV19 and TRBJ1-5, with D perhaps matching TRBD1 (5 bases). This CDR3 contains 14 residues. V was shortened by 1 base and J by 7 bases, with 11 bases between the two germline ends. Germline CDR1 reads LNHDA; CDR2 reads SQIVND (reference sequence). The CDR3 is CASSIGPRGQPQHF. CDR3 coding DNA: TGTGCCAGTAGTATAGGCCCGCGGGGGCAGCCCCAGCATTTT. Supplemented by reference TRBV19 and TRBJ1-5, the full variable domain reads DGGITQSPKYLFRKEGQNVTLSCEQNLNHDAMYWYRQDPGQGLRLIYYSQIVNDFQKGDIAEGYSVSREKKESFPLTVTSAQKNPTAFYLCASSIGPRGQPQHFGDGTRLSIL.

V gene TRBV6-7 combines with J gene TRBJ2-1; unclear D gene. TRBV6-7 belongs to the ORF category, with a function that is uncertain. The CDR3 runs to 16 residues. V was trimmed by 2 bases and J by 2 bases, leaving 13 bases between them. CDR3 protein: CASSYTTCSPYNEQFF. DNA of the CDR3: TGTGCCAGCAGTTACACCACCTGCTCACCCTACAATGAGCAGTTCTTC.

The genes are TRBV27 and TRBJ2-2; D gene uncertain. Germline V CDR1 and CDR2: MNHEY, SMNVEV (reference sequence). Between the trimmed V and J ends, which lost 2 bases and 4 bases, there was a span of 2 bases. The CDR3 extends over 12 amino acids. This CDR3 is CASSLTTGELFF. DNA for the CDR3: TGTGCCAGCAGTTTAACCACCGGGGAGCTGTTTTTT.

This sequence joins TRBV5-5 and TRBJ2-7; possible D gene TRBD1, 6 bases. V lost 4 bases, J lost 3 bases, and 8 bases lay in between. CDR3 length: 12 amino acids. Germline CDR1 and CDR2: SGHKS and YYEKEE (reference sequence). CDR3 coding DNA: TGTGCCAGCAGCGGGGACAACTACGAGCAGTACTTC. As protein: CASSGDNYEQYF.

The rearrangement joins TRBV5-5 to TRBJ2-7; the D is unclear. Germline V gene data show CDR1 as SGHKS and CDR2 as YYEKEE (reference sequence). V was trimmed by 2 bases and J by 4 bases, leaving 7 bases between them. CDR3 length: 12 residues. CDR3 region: CASSFPLYEQYF. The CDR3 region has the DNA TGTGCCAGCAGCTTCCCCCTGTACGAGCAGTACTTC.

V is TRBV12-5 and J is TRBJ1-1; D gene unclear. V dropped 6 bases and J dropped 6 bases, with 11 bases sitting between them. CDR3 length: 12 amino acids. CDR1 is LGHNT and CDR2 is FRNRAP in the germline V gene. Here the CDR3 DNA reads TGTGCTAGTGGGATAAGGGAATCTGAAGCTTTCTTT. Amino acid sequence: CASGIRESEAFF.

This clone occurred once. CDR3 amino acids: CASSRDTVGHEQYF. The CDR3 DNA reads TGTGCCAGTAGTAGAGACACGGTAGGCCACGAGCAGTACTTC. This rearrangement joins TRBV19 to TRBJ2-7; D not certain. V dropped 4 bases and J dropped 5 bases, with 15 bases sitting between them. Germline V gene sequence: CDR1 LNHDA, CDR2 SQIVND (reference sequence). CDR3 length: 14 residues.

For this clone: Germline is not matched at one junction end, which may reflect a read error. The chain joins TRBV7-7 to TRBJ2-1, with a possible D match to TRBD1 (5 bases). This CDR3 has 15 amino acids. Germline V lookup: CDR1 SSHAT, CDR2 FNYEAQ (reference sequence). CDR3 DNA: TGTGCTAGCAGCCGATTTAAGACAGACTACAATGAGCAGTTCTTC. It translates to CASSRFKTDYNEQFF.

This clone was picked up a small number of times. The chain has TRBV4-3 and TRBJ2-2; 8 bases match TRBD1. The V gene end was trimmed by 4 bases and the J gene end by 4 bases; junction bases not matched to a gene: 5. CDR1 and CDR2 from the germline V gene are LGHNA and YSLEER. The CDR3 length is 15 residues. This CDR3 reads CASSPDRAATGELFF. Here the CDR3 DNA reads TGCGCCAGCAGCCCGGACAGGGCGGCCACCGGGGAGCTGTTTTTT.

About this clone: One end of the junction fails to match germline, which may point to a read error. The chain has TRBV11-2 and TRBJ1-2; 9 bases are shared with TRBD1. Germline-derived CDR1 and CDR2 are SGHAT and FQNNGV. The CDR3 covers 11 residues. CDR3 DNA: TGTGCCAGCAGCTCTCGGACAGGGGCGAACTTC. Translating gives CASSSRTGANF.

CDR3 DNA: TGTGCCAGCAGCTTAGATTCGGGAGAAAATTACAATCAGCCCCAGCATTTT. Its translation is CASSLDSGENYNQPQHF. The chain joins TRBV7-6 to TRBJ1-5; D gene unclear. V was shortened by 1 base and J by 3 bases, with 16 bases between the two germline ends. There are 17 residues in the CDR3. Germline-derived CDR1 and CDR2 are SGHVS and FNYEAQ.

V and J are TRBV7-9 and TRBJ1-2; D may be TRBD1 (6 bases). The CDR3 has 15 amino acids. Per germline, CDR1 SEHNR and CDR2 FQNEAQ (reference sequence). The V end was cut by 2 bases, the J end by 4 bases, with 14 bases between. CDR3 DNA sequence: TGTGCCAGCAGCTTAAGCACCAGGGGTACCTATGGCTACACCTTC. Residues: CASSLSTRGTYGYTF.

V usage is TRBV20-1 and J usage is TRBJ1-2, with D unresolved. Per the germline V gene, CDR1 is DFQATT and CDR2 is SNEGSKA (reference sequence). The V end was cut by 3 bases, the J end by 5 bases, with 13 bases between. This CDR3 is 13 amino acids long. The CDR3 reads CSASEGSRYGYTF. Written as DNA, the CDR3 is TGCAGTGCTAGTGAAGGTAGTAGGTATGGCTACACCTTC.

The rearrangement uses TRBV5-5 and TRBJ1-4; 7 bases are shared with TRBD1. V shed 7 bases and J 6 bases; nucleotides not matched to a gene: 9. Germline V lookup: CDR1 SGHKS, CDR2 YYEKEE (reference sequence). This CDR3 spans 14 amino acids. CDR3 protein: CASSAGTADEKLFF. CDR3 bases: TGTGCCAGCTCTGCCGGGACAGCGGATGAAAAACTGTTTTTT. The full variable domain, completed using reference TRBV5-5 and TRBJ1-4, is DAGVTQSPTHLIKTRGQQVTLRCSPISGHKSVSWYQQVLGQGPQFIFQYYEKEERGRGNFPDRFSARQFPNYSSELNVNALLLGDSALYLCASSAGTADEKLFFGSGTQLSVL.

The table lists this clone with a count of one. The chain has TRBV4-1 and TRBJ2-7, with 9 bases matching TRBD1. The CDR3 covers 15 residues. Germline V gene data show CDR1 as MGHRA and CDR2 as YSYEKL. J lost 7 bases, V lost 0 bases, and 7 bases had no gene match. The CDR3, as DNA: TGCGCCAGCAGCCAAGACGGGACAGGGTCCTTGGAGCAGTACTTC. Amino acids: CASSQDGTGSLEQYF.

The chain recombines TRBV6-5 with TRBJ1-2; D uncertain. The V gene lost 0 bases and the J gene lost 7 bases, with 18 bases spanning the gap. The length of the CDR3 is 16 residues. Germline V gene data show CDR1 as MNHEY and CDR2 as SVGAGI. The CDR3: CASSYSTVESLSGYTF. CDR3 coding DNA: TGTGCCAGCAGTTACTCGACGGTGGAGTCGCTGAGTGGCTACACCTTC.

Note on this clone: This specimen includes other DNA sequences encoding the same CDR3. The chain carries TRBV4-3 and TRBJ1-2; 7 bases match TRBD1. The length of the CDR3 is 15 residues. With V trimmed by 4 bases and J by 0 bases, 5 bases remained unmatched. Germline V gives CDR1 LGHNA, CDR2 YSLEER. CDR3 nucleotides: TGCGCCAGCAGCCTAAGACAGGGTACTAACTATGGCTACACCTTC. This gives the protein CASSLRQGTNYGYTF.

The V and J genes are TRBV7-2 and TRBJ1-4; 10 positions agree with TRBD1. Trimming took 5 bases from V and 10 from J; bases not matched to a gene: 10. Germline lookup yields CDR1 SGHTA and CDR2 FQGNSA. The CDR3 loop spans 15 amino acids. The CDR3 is CASSPRTGGDVKLFF. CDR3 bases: TGTGCCAGCAGCCCGCGGACAGGGGGTGATGTAAAACTGTTTTTT.

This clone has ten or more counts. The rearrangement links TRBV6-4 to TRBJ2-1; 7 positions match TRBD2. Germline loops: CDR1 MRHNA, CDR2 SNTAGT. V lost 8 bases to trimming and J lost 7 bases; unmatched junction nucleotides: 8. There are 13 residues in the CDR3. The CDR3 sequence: CASGGDQPNEQFF. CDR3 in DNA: TGTGCCAGCGGGGGGGACCAGCCAAATGAGCAGTTCTTC.

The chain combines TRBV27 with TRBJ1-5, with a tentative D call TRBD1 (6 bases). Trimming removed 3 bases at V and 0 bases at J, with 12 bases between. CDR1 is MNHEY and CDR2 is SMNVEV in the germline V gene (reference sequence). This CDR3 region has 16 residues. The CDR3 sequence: CASSFSNRDSNQPQHF. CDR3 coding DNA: TGTGCCAGCAGTTTCTCAAACAGGGATAGCAATCAGCCCCAGCATTTT.